This T cell receptor beta chain was identified in a study of blood T cell repertoires in COVID-19. Study in general: The samples span acute and convalescent COVID-19 from the United States, Italy and Spain. From T cells, B-cell-depleted T cells, or PBMCs came the material, which was cDNA or gDNA.

This clone was observed a single time. Original handling: Estimation of nucleated cell counts was performed using reference gene primer amplification. Measured with immunoSEQ multiplex PCR; TCRdb has only the in-frame clones, and not every one. D and trimming come from the DNA, and the V and J calls and clone size come from that table. The table has 60,000 to 95,000 clones, about 90% seen once; the top ten hold approximately 5.3%. V dropped 1 base and J dropped 4; count of bases not matched to a gene: 4. Germline assignment: CDR1 LNHNV and CDR2 YYDKDF (reference sequence). The CDR3 is 15 amino acids. This sequence joins TRBV15 and TRBJ1-3; 7 bases line up with TRBD1. This sequence was found in a human donor in a cohort sampled during active COVID-19. The sequenced material came from peripheral blood. In DNA form, the CDR3 reads TGTGCCACCAGCAGAGCAGGGGGGAAAGGAAACACCATATATTTT. Translation gives CATSRAGGKGNTIYF.